These T cell receptor beta chains were read from a single sample in a study of OX40 agonist ivuxolimab in advanced cancers. Produced via immunoSEQ multiplex PCR; TCRdb's table is partial and in-frame only. The sample holds more than 85,000 clones, about nine tenths seen once. Here the sequenced sample was CD4+ or CD8+ T cells sorted from blood, taken in a trial of the OX40 agonist ivuxolimab. The receptors shown here come from an adult with an advanced solid tumor such as melanoma, head and neck, liver or kidney cancer. Each CDR3 is given with its conserved first and last residue. Fields, in order: V gene, clone size, D gene, J gene, CDR3 protein, CDR3 DNA. The D gene is left open where the match is weak. Only part of the rows carry a size: once, few, many, or a class if the clone is expanded.

TRBV7-3	NA	NA	TRBJ1-1	CASSSGVNTEAFF	TGTGCCAGCAGCTCCGGGGTGAACACTGAAGCTTTCTTT
TRBV29-1	NA	TRBD2	TRBJ2-1	CSVVLLLAPIRVFF	TGCAGCGTTGTTCTCTTACTAGCGCCCATTCGGGTGTTCTTC
TRBV6-5	NA	TRBD2	TRBJ2-7	CASRLAASYEQYF	TGTGCCAGCAGACTAGCGGCTTCCTACGAGCAGTACTTC
TRBV4-3	NA	NA	TRBJ2-7	CASSQDGGPGLSYEQYF	TGCGCCAGCAGCCAAGACGGGGGTCCAGGGCTCTCATACGAGCAGTACTTC
TRBV27	NA	TRBD2	TRBJ2-1	CASSEWSGRANEQFF	TGTGCCAGCAGCGAGTGGAGCGGGAGGGCCAATGAGCAGTTCTTC
TRBV7-9	NA	TRBD2	TRBJ2-7	CASTSREVIPYEQYF	TGTGCCAGCACCTCACGGGAGGTTATCCCCTACGAGCAGTACTTC
TRBV18	NA	TRBD2	TRBJ2-3	CASSLGLAGADTQYF	TGTGCCAGCTCACTGGGACTAGCGGGAGCAGATACGCAGTATTTT
TRBV19	NA	NA	TRBJ1-1	CASRSEHRMNTEAFF	TGTGCCAGTAGATCGGAACACCGTATGAACACTGAAGCTTTCTTT
TRBV4-2	NA	NA	TRBJ2-5	CASSTQGGQETQYF	TGTGCCAGCAGCACACAGGGAGGGCAAGAGACCCAGTACTTC
TRBV5-1	NA	NA	TRBJ2-7	CASRTGTANYEQYF	TGCGCCAGCAGAACCGGGACGGCAAACTACGAGCAGTACTTC
TRBV5-1	NA	TRBD2	TRBJ2-5	CASSYDGTSGGQETQYF	TGCGCCAGCAGCTACGATGGGACTAGCGGAGGACAAGAGACCCAGTACTTC
TRBV6-5	NA	TRBD2	TRBJ2-5	CASSYSQREWETQYF	TGTGCCAGCAGTTACTCCCAGCGGGAGTGGGAGACCCAGTACTTC
TRBV19	NA	TRBD1	TRBJ2-3	CATETGGLTDTQYF	TGTGCCACCGAAACAGGGGGACTCACAGATACGCAGTATTTT
TRBV19	NA	TRBD2	TRBJ2-5	CASSTGLAGGQETQYF	TGTGCCAGTAGTACGGGACTAGCGGGAGGCCAAGAGACCCAGTACTTC
TRBV4-3	NA	NA	TRBJ2-7	CASSQDRDEQYF	TGCGCCAGCAGCCAAGATCGCGACGAGCAGTACTTC
TRBV6-5	NA	NA	TRBJ1-4	CASSRHEAAEKLFF	TGTGCCAGCAGCCGCCACGAGGCAGCAGAAAAACTGTTTTTT
TRBV7-8	NA	NA	TRBJ1-6	CASSFRINSYNSPLHF	TGTGCCAGCAGCTTCAGAATTAACTCCTATAATTCACCCCTCCACTTT
TRBV18	NA	NA	TRBJ1-5	CASSRDTYQPQHF	TGTGCCAGCTCTCGGGACACCTATCAGCCCCAGCATTTT
TRBV5-6	NA	TRBD1	TRBJ2-2	CASSLYHRGGELFF	TGTGCCAGCAGCCTATACCACAGGGGCGGGGAGCTGTTTTTT
TRBV28	NA	TRBD2	TRBJ2-7	CASTSFSGSYEQYF	TGTGCCAGCACCTCTTTTAGCGGGAGCTACGAGCAGTACTTC
TRBV30	NA	NA	TRBJ2-7	CAWSVGAVFEQYF	TGTGCCTGGAGTGTAGGTGCAGTTTTCGAGCAGTACTTC
TRBV7-8	once	NA	TRBJ2-7	CASSLGGSTYEQYF	TGTGCCAGCAGCTTAGGGGGCAGCACCTACGAGCAGTACTTC
TRBV5-6	NA	TRBD2	TRBJ2-5	CASSALLAGELKQYF	TGTGCCAGCAGCGCCCTACTAGCGGGAGAACTCAAGCAGTACTTC
TRBV18	once	TRBD1	TRBJ2-7	CASSATQGGDLEQYF	TGTGCCAGCTCAGCAACACAGGGGGGAGATCTGGAGCAGTACTTC
TRBV10-3	NA	NA	TRBJ2-3	CAISEYLQGQADTQYF	TGTGCCATCAGTGAGTACCTACAGGGTCAGGCAGATACGCAGTATTTT
TRBV28	few	TRBD2	TRBJ2-1	CASKGGAGGTYNEQFF	TGTGCCAGCAAAGGAGGGGCGGGAGGCACCTACAATGAGCAGTTCTTC
TRBV11-2	NA	NA	TRBJ2-2	CASSSGTTGELFF	TGTGCCAGCAGCTCGGGAACCACCGGGGAGCTGTTTTTT